The clone carrying this TCR beta chain was seen more than once but under ten times. No antigen is known for it. The data stem from a study of blood T cells in healthy people across ages. General study points: The study could not conclusively compare naive and antigen-experienced cells, given its unsorted PBMCs.

Alongside a J-beta primer mix, a sample-barcoded 5' primer served in a second PCR lasting roughly 6 to 11 cycles. Using its own MiXCR run on the 5' RACE reads, TCRdb lists one record per CDR3 protein. The table shows fewer than 900,000 distinct CDR3 sequences, with about 37% occurring only once. The ends lost 7 bases at V and 7 bases at J; junction bases unmatched: 3. This CDR3 comprises 12 residues. Germline CDR1 reads MGHDK; CDR2 reads SYGVNS. Input material: blood. The sequence was obtained from a young man in good health. This rearrangement joins TRBV25-1 to TRBJ2-1, with 8 positions matching TRBD1. CDR3 region: CASNRDRNEQFF. CDR3 DNA: TGTGCCAGCAACCGGGACAGGAATGAGCAGTTCTTC.